Listed below are T cell receptor beta chains from one sample, sequenced in a study of T cell repertoires in cytomegalovirus infection. From the reads, TCRdb called clonotypes with MiXCR, one entry per CDR3 protein. Of a few hundred thousand distinct CDR3 sequences in the sample, approximately 9.5% were seen once. Sequencing was done on a sample of PBMCs. The receptor source for this set is a human donor in good health (CMV status not recorded). Some clones in this sample may be carry-over from other donors' samples. The CDR3 runs from the conserved cysteine through the conserved F or W. A D gene is named only where the DNA matches it firmly. Rows give clone size only sometimes, using once, few, many, or a class for an expanded clone.

CDR3 length: 14; D gene: TRBD2; clone size: .; V gene: TRBV2; J gene: TRBJ2-5; CDR3 DNA: TGTGCCAGCATGGAGCGGGGGCACCAAGAGACCCAGTACTTC; CDR3 protein: CASMERGHQETQYF
CDR3 length: 19; D gene: .; clone size: .; V gene: TRBV5-4; J gene: TRBJ2-2; CDR3 DNA: TGTGCCAGCAGCCCCGGGGGCAGGCGATTAGCTTGGTTCACCGGGGAGCTGTTTTTT; CDR3 protein: CASSPGGRRLAWFTGELFF
CDR3 length: 15; D gene: TRBD2; clone size: many; V gene: TRBV7-2; J gene: TRBJ2-2; CDR3 DNA: TGTGCCAGCAGCTTGAAACTAGCGGGACTAGGGGAGCTGTTTTTT; CDR3 protein: CASSLKLAGLGELFF
CDR3 length: 14; D gene: .; clone size: few; V gene: TRBV27; J gene: TRBJ2-2; CDR3 DNA: TGTGCCAGCAGTACCTACCGGGACACCGGGGAGCTGTTTTTT; CDR3 protein: CASSTYRDTGELFF
CDR3 length: 14; D gene: .; clone size: medium-sized; V gene: TRBV7-2; J gene: TRBJ2-5; CDR3 DNA: TGTGCCAGCAGCTTAGCGGGGGCCGGTGAGACCCAGTACTTC; CDR3 protein: CASSLAGAGETQYF
CDR3 length: 15; D gene: TRBD1; clone size: few; V gene: TRBV6-2/TRBV6-3; J gene: TRBJ2-1; CDR3 DNA: TGTGCCAGCAGTTACGGCAGGGGGCCCTACAATGAGCAGTTCTTC; CDR3 protein: CASSYGRGPYNEQFF
CDR3 length: 18; D gene: TRBD2; clone size: many; V gene: TRBV7-3; J gene: TRBJ2-1; CDR3 DNA: TGTGCCAGCAGCTTTTCCGGGACTAGCGGGAGAAGCTACAATGAGCAGTTCTTC; CDR3 protein: CASSFSGTSGRSYNEQFF
CDR3 length: 15; D gene: TRBD2; clone size: many; V gene: TRBV12-3/TRBV12-4; J gene: TRBJ2-1; CDR3 DNA: TGTGCCAGCAGCCGGGCTGGCGGGGGGGCTGTTGAGCAGTTCTTC; CDR3 protein: CASSRAGGGAVEQFF
CDR3 length: 15; D gene: TRBD2; clone size: few; V gene: TRBV12-5; J gene: TRBJ2-1; CDR3 DNA: TGTGCTAGTGGTTTGGTTCACGGGGGGTACAATGAGCAGTTCTTC; CDR3 protein: CASGLVHGGYNEQFF
CDR3 length: 16; D gene: TRBD1; clone size: .; V gene: TRBV6-2/TRBV6-3; J gene: TRBJ2-3; CDR3 DNA: TGTGCCAGCAGTCAAATGGACAGGGGGCTGGGAGATACGCAGTATTTT; CDR3 protein: CASSQMDRGLGDTQYF
CDR3 length: 15; D gene: .; clone size: many; V gene: TRBV10-3; J gene: TRBJ2-5; CDR3 DNA: TGTGCCATCAGTGAGTCCGGAGGAGGACAAGAGACCCAGTACTTC; CDR3 protein: CAISESGGGQETQYF
CDR3 length: 15; D gene: TRBD1; clone size: few; V gene: TRBV7-6; J gene: TRBJ2-7; CDR3 DNA: TGTGCCAGCAGCGTCGGACAGGGGGCGATCCACGAGCAGTACTTC; CDR3 protein: CASSVGQGAIHEQYF
CDR3 length: 13; D gene: .; clone size: few; V gene: TRBV24-1; J gene: TRBJ1-1; CDR3 DNA: TGTGCCACCAGTAGTTGGGAGAACACTGAAGCTTTCTTT; CDR3 protein: CATSSWENTEAFF
CDR3 length: 16; D gene: .; clone size: many; V gene: TRBV4-1; J gene: TRBJ2-2; CDR3 DNA: TGCGCCAGCAGCCAAGGATACGGGACAACAACCGGGGAGCTGTTTTTT; CDR3 protein: CASSQGYGTTTGELFF
CDR3 length: 15; D gene: .; clone size: few; V gene: TRBV10-3; J gene: TRBJ2-1; CDR3 DNA: TGTGCCATCAGTGACCCTGGGACAAATTTGGCTGAGCAGTTCTTC; CDR3 protein: CAISDPGTNLAEQFF
CDR3 length: 18; D gene: TRBD2; clone size: .; V gene: TRBV7-2; J gene: TRBJ2-7; CDR3 DNA: TGTGCCAGCAGCTTAGAACTAGCGGGAGTGGGGGGGGTTAGCGAGCAGTACTTC; CDR3 protein: CASSLELAGVGGVSEQYF
CDR3 length: 15; D gene: TRBD2; clone size: .; V gene: TRBV7-8; J gene: TRBJ2-1; CDR3 DNA: TGTGCCAGCAGCTTAGGGGGGGGGGACCCCGCGGGGCAGTTCTTC; CDR3 protein: CASSLGGGDPAGQFF
CDR3 length: 13; D gene: .; clone size: many; V gene: TRBV2; J gene: TRBJ2-7; CDR3 DNA: TGTGCCAGCAGTGGTGTGGGCTCTTACGAGCAGTACTTC; CDR3 protein: CASSGVGSYEQYF
CDR3 length: 16; D gene: TRBD2; clone size: few; V gene: TRBV7-8; J gene: TRBJ2-7; CDR3 DNA: TGTGCCAGCAGCTCCTCAACCGGGACTACCTCCTACGAGCAGTACTTC; CDR3 protein: CASSSSTGTTSYEQYF
CDR3 length: 14; D gene: .; clone size: few; V gene: TRBV9; J gene: TRBJ1-6; CDR3 DNA: TGTGCCAGCAGCTCACGCGGCTATAATTCACCCCTCCACTTT; CDR3 protein: CASSSRGYNSPLHF
CDR3 length: 11; D gene: .; clone size: many; V gene: TRBV7-2; J gene: TRBJ2-7; CDR3 DNA: TGTGCCAGCAGCGCCGAATACGAGCAGTACTTC; CDR3 protein: CASSAEYEQYF
CDR3 length: 15; D gene: .; clone size: .; V gene: TRBV11-2; J gene: TRBJ1-6; CDR3 DNA: TGTGCCAGCAGCTTAGCCAAGGGGCTGGGTTCACCCCTCCACTTT; CDR3 protein: CASSLAKGLGSPLHF
CDR3 length: 15; D gene: .; clone size: many; V gene: TRBV7-9; J gene: TRBJ2-3; CDR3 DNA: TGTGCCAGCAGCTTAGCGATAGCGGTCACAGATACGCAGTATTTT; CDR3 protein: CASSLAIAVTDTQYF
CDR3 length: 17; D gene: .; clone size: few; V gene: TRBV7-9; J gene: TRBJ2-7; CDR3 DNA: TGTGCCAGCAGCTCCAAAGAAGGTAGCGGAAATCCGTACGAGCAGTACTTC; CDR3 protein: CASSSKEGSGNPYEQYF
CDR3 length: 19; D gene: .; clone size: few; V gene: TRBV11-3; J gene: TRBJ2-7; CDR3 DNA: TGTGCCAGGGGGAATGCCAGCTGTGAGGGGCTAGCGAGAAACTACGAGCAGTACTTC; CDR3 protein: CARGNASCEGLARNYEQYF
CDR3 length: 14; D gene: TRBD1; clone size: .; V gene: TRBV28; J gene: TRBJ1-5; CDR3 DNA: TGTGCCAGCAGGCTAGGGGGCTTTAGTCAGCCCCAGCATTTT; CDR3 protein: CASRLGGFSQPQHF
CDR3 length: 15; D gene: .; clone size: many; V gene: TRBV4-3; J gene: TRBJ2-1; CDR3 DNA: TGCGCCAGCAGCCAAGACCCATACTCCTACAATGAGCAGTTCTTC; CDR3 protein: CASSQDPYSYNEQFF
CDR3 length: 14; D gene: .; clone size: .; V gene: TRBV19; J gene: TRBJ1-4; CDR3 DNA: TGTGCCAGTAGTATATGGATTAGAGATGAAAAACTGTTTTTT; CDR3 protein: CASSIWIRDEKLFF
CDR3 length: 16; D gene: TRBD1; clone size: few; V gene: TRBV7-3; J gene: TRBJ1-5; CDR3 DNA: TGTGCCAGCAGCTCAACAGGGGGCGCGGGCAATCAGCCCCAGCATTTT; CDR3 protein: CASSSTGGAGNQPQHF
CDR3 length: 14; D gene: .; clone size: many; V gene: TRBV18; J gene: TRBJ2-3; CDR3 DNA: TGTGCCAGCTCACCAGAGCAGGCCCCAGATACGCAGTATTTT; CDR3 protein: CASSPEQAPDTQYF
CDR3 length: 13; D gene: .; clone size: many; V gene: TRBV7-2; J gene: TRBJ2-5; CDR3 DNA: TGTGCCAGCAGCTTTAGGGTTGGAGAGACCCAGTACTTC; CDR3 protein: CASSFRVGETQYF
CDR3 length: 14; D gene: .; clone size: few; V gene: TRBV20-1; J gene: TRBJ2-7; CDR3 DNA: TGCAGTGCTAGAGCGGAACGCTCCTCCTACGAGCAGTACTTC; CDR3 protein: CSARAERSSYEQYF
CDR3 length: 17; D gene: .; clone size: few; V gene: TRBV15; J gene: TRBJ1-2; CDR3 DNA: TGTGCCACCAGCACCCGTGAGGTTTGGAGGGCTAACTATGGCTACACCTTC; CDR3 protein: CATSTREVWRANYGYTF
CDR3 length: 13; D gene: TRBD2; clone size: many; V gene: TRBV12-3/TRBV12-4; J gene: TRBJ2-4; CDR3 DNA: TGTGCCAGCAGTTTGCCTAGCGGCGGCATTCAGTACTTC; CDR3 protein: CASSLPSGGIQYF
CDR3 length: 13; D gene: TRBD1; clone size: many; V gene: TRBV6-5; J gene: TRBJ1-1; CDR3 DNA: TGTGCCAGCACGGGACAGAGGAACACTGAAGCTTTCTTT; CDR3 protein: CASTGQRNTEAFF
CDR3 length: 16; D gene: .; clone size: many; V gene: TRBV6-2/TRBV6-3; J gene: TRBJ2-1; CDR3 DNA: TGTGCCAGCAGTCTATCGGGACGAACTTTCAGCTATGAGCAGTTCTTC; CDR3 protein: CASSLSGRTFSYEQFF
CDR3 length: 15; D gene: .; clone size: many; V gene: TRBV6-4; J gene: TRBJ2-1; CDR3 DNA: TGTGCCAGCACCGCGACTTCTTCCTCCTACAATGAGCAGTTCTTC; CDR3 protein: CASTATSSSYNEQFF
CDR3 length: 14; D gene: TRBD1; clone size: few; V gene: TRBV11-2; J gene: TRBJ1-6; CDR3 DNA: TGTGCCAGCAGCTCGGACAGGTTTAATTCACCCCTCCACTTT; CDR3 protein: CASSSDRFNSPLHF
CDR3 length: 12; D gene: .; clone size: .; V gene: TRBV25-1; J gene: TRBJ2-1; CDR3 DNA: TGTGCCAGCATGGGGACTGACAATGAGCAGTTCTTC; CDR3 protein: CASMGTDNEQFF